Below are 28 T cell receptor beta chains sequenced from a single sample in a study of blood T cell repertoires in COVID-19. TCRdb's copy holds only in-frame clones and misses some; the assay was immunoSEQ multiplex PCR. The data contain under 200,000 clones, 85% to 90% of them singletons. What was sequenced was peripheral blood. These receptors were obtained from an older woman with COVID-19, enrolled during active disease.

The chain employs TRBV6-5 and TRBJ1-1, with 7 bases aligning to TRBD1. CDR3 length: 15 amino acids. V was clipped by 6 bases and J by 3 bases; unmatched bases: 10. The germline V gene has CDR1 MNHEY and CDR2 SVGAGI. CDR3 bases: TGTGCCAGCAGATTTGACAGGGCACGGTACACTGAAGCTTTCTTT. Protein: CASRFDRARYTEAFF.

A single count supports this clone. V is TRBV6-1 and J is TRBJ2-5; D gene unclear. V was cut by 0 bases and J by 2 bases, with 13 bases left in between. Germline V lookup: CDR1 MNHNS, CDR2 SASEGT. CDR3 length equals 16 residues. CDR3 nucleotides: TGTGCCAGCAGTGAAGCGCACGGGTCGGTACAAGAGACCCAGTACTTC. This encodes CASSEAHGSVQETQYF.

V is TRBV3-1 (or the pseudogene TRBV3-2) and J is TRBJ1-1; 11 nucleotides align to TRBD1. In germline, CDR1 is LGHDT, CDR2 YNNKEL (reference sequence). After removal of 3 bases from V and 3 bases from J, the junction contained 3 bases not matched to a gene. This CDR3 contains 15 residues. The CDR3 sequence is CASSQGTGGHTEAFF. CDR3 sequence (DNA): TGTGCCAGCAGCCAGGGGACAGGGGGACACACTGAAGCTTTCTTT.

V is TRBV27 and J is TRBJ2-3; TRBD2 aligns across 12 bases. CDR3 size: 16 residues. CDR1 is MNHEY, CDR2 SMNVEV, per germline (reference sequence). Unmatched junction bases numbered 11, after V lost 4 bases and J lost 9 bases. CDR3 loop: CASSWGLAGPANTQYF. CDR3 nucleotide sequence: TGTGCCAGCAGTTGGGGACTAGCGGGCCCGGCCAACACGCAGTATTTT.

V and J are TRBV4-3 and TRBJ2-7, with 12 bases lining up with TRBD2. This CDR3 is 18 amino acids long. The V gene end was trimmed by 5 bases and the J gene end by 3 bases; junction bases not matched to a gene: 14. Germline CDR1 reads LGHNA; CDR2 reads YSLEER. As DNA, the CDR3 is TGCGCCAGCAGCTCGGAGACTAGCGGGAGATATGGAAGCTACGAGCAGTACTTC. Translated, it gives CASSSETSGRYGSYEQYF.

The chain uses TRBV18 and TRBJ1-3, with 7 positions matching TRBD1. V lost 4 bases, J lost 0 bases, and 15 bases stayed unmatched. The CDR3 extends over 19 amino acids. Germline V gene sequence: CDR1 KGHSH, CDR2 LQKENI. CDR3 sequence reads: CASSRPRGDPMSSGNTIYF. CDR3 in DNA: TGTGCCAGCTCACGCCCCAGGGGGGACCCAATGAGCTCTGGAAACACCATATATTTT.

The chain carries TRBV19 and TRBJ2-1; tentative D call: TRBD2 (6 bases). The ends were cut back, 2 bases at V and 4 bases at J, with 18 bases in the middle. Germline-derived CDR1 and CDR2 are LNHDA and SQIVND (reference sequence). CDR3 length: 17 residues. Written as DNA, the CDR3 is TGTGCCAGTAGTATATCGGCTAGCGAGTGGGTTTACAATGAGCAGTTCTTC. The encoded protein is CASSISASEWVYNEQFF.

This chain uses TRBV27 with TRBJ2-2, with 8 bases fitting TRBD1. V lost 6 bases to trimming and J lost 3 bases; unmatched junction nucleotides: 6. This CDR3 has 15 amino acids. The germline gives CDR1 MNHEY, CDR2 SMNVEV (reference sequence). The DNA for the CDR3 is TGTGCCAGCAGATGGAACAGGGGGGACACCGGGGAGCTGTTTTTT. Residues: CASRWNRGDTGELFF.

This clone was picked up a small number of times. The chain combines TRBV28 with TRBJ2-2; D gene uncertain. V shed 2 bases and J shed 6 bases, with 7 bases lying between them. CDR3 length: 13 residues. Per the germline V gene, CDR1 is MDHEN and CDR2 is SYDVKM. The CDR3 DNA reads TGTGCCAGCAGTTTACTCCGGGCCGGGGAGCTGTTTTTT. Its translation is CASSLLRAGELFF.

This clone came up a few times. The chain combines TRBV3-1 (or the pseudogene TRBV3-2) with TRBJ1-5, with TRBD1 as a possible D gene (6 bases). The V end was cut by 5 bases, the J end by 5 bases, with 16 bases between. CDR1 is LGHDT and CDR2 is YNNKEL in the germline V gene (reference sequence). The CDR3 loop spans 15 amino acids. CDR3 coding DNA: TGTGCCAGCAGCTCCCACGGACAGTTACATCAGCCCCAGCATTTT. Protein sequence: CASSSHGQLHQPQHF.

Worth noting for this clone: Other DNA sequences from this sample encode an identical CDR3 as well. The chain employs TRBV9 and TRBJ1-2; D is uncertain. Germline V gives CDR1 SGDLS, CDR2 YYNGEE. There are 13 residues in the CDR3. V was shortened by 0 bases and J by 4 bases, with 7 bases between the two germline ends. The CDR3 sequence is CASSVVGGYGYTF. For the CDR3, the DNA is TGTGCCAGCAGCGTAGTAGGAGGCTATGGCTACACCTTC.

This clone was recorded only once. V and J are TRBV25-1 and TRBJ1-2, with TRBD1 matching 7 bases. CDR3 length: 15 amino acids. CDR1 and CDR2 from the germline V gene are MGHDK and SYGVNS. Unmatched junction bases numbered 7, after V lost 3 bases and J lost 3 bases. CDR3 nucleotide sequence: TGTGCCAGCAGTGAGGGACAGCGTCTCTACTATGGCTACACCTTC. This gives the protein CASSEGQRLYYGYTF.

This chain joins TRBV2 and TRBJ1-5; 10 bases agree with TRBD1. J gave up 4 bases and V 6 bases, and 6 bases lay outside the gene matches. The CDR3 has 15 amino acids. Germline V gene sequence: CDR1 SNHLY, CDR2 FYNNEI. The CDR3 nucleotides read TGTGCCAGCAGACGGGACAGGGGAGGGAATCAGCCCCAGCATTTT. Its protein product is CASRRDRGGNQPQHF.

The CDR3 loop reads CASRLGGPYNEQFF. CDR3 DNA sequence: TGCGCCAGCCGCCTTGGCGGGCCCTACAATGAGCAGTTCTTC. V and J are TRBV10-2 and TRBJ2-1; D may be TRBD2 (5 bases). The germline gives CDR1 WSHSY, CDR2 SAAADI. Deletions cut 8 bases from V and 2 bases from J, with 13 bases between. The CDR3 loop spans 14 amino acids.

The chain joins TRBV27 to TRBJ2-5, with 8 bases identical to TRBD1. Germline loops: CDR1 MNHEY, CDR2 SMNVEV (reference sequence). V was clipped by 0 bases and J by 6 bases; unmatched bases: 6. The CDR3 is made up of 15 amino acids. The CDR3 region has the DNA TGTGCCAGCAGTTTATCGATGCAGGGGGCGCAGACCCAGTACTTC. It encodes CASSLSMQGAQTQYF.

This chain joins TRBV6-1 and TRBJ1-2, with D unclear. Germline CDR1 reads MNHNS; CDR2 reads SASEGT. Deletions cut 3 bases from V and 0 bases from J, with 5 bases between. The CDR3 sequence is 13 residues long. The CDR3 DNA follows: TGTGCCAGCAGTGACGGTTCTAACTATGGCTACACCTTC. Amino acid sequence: CASSDGSNYGYTF.

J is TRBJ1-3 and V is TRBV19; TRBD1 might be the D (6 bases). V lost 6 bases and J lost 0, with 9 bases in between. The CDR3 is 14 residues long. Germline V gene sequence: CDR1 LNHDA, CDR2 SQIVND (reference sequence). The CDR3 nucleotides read TGTGCCAGTAGCAGGGGCACCTCTGGAAACACCATATATTTT. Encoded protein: CASSRGTSGNTIYF.

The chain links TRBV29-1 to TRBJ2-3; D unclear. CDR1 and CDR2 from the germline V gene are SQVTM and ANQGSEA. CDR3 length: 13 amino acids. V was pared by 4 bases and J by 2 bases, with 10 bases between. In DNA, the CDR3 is TGCAGCGTTGTAGCCTCCTTCACAGATACGCAGTATTTT. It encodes CSVVASFTDTQYF.

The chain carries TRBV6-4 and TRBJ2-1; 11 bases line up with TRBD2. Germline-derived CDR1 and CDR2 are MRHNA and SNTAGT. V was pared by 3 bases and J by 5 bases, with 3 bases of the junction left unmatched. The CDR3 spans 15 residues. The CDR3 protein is CASSETSGNHNEQFF. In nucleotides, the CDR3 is TGTGCCAGCAGTGAGACTAGCGGGAACCACAATGAGCAGTTCTTC.

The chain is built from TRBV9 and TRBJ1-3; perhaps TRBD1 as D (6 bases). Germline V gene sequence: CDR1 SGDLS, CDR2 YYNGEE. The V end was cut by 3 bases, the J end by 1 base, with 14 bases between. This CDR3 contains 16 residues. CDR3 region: CASSDTGHSSGNTIYF. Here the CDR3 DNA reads TGTGCCAGCAGCGACACAGGGCATTCTTCTGGAAACACCATATATTTT.

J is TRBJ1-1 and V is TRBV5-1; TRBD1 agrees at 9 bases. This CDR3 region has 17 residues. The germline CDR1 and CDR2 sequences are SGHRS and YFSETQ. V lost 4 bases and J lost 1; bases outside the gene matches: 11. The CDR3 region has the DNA TGCGCCAGCAGCCTACCGGCCACAGGGGGCAGGAACACTGAAGCTTTCTTT. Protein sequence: CASSLPATGGRNTEAFF.

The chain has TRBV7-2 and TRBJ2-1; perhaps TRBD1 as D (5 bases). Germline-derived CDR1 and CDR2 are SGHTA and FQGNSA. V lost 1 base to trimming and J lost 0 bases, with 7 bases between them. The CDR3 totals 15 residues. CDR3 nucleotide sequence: TGTGCCAGCAGCTTAGAAAGGGGCTCCTACAATGAGCAGTTCTTC. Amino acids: CASSLERGSYNEQFF.

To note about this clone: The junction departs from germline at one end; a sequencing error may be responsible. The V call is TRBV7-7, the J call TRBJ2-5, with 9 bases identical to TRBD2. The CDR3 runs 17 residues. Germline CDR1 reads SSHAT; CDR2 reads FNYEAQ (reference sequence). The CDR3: CASSLAGPAGGAETQYF. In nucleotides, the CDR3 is TGTGCTAGCAGCTTAGCCGGCCCAGCGGGAGGTGCGGAGACCCAGTACTTC.

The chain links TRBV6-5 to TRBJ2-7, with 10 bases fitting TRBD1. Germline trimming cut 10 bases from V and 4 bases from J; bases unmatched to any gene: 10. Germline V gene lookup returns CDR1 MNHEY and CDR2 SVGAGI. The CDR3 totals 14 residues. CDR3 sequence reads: CATAGGQGSYEQYF. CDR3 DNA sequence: TGTGCCACCGCGGGGGGACAGGGGTCATACGAGCAGTACTTC.

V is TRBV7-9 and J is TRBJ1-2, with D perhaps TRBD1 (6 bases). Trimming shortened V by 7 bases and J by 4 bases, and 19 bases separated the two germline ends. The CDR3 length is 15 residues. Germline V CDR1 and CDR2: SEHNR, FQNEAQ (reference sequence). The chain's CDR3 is CASTPWGQFRYGYTF. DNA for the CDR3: TGTGCCAGCACTCCCTGGGGGCAGTTTCGCTATGGCTACACCTTC.

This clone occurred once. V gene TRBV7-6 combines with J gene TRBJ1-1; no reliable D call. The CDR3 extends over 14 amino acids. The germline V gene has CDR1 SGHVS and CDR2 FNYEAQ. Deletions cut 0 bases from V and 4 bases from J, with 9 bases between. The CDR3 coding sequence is TGTGCCAGCAGCTTAGCTGCTCGGGGCACTGAAGCTTTCTTT. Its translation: CASSLAARGTEAFF. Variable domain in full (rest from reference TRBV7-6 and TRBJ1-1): GAGVSQSPRYKVTKRGQDVALRCDPISGHVSLYWYRQALGQGPEFLTYFNYEAQQDKSGLPNDRFSAERPEGSISTLTIQRTEQRDSAMYRCASSLAARGTEAFFGQGTRLTVV.

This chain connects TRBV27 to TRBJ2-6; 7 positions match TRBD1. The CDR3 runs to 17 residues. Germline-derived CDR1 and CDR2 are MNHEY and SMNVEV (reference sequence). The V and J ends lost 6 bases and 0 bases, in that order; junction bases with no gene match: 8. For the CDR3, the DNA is TGTGCCAGCAGGATCCGGGACAGTATCTCTGGGGCCAACGTCCTGACTTTC. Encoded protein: CASRIRDSISGANVLTF.

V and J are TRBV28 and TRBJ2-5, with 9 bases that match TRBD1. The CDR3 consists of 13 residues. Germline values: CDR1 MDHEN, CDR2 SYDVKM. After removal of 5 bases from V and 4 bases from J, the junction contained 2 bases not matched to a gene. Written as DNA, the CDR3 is TGTGCCAGCAGTACAGGGGGCATAGAGACCCAGTACTTC. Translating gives CASSTGGIETQYF.